Listed below are T cell receptor beta chains from one sample, sequenced in a study of control samples from healthy donors and cancer patients. Assay used: immunoSEQ multiplex PCR; TCRdb lists only in-frame clones, some missing. The data hold roughly 80,000 clones, with 70% to 90% observed a single time. The sequenced sample was blood. These receptors were taken from a woman between 50 and 59 years old in good health. CDR3s include the opening cysteine and the closing phenylalanine or tryptophan. The D gene is left open where the match is weak. Clone size, where shown, is once, few, many, or a class for clones that have expanded.

cdr3_length clone_size j_call d_call v_call cdr3_nt cdr3_aa
14 . TRBJ1-5 . TRBV5-1 TGCGCCAGCAGCCCGCGGGGGGGTGGGCAGCCCCAGCATTTT CASSPRGGGQPQHF
15 once TRBJ2-1 TRBD2 TRBV5-1 TGCGCCAGCAGCGGATTAGCGGGGGGGAACAATGAGCAGTTCTTC CASSGLAGGNNEQFF
13 . TRBJ1-2 . TRBV12-3/TRBV12-4 TGTGCCAGCAGATCCCGGACCGACCGGGGCTACACCTTC CASRSRTDRGYTF
13 . TRBJ2-1 . TRBV5-4 TGTGCCACTACCGGGGCCCAGAGAAATGAGCAGTTCTTC CATTGAQRNEQFF
14 . TRBJ1-6 TRBD1 TRBV15 TGTGCCACCAGCAGAGGAGGGGGCAGTTCACCCCTCCACTTT CATSRGGGSSPLHF
13 . TRBJ2-3 . TRBV10-3 TGTGCCATACAGGGAGATTCCACAGATACGCAGTATTTT CAIQGDSTDTQYF
13 . TRBJ1-2 . TRBV2 TGTGCCAGCAGTAACGACAGACTCTATGGCTACACCTTC CASSNDRLYGYTF
13 . TRBJ1-1 . TRBV2 TGTGCCAACGGGAGAAATCAGAACACTGAAGCTTTCTTT CANGRNQNTEAFF
16 . TRBJ1-3 TRBD1 TRBV18 TGTGCCAGCTCATTCGGACAGGGATCTACCGGAAACACCATATATTTT CASSFGQGSTGNTIYF
15 . TRBJ2-3 . TRBV7-6 TGTGCCAACAGCTCCGTAGGACAGTCCACAGATACGCAGTATTTT CANSSVGQSTDTQYF
13 . TRBJ1-3 . TRBV3-1/TRBV3-2 TGTGCCAGCAGCCTAGAGGGAGCGAACACCATATATTTT CASSLEGANTIYF
15 . TRBJ2-2 . TRBV2 TGTGCCAGCAAGGGAAGGAGCCCGAACACCGGGGAGCTGTTTTTT CASKGRSPNTGELFF
11 . TRBJ2-7 TRBD1 TRBV2 TGTGCCAGCAGCAAGGACAGGCCCCTCGTTTTC CASSKDRPLVF
15 . TRBJ1-6 . TRBV5-4 TGTGCCAGCAGCCAAGGGACCGTACTTAATTCACCCCTCCACTTT CASSQGTVLNSPLHF
19 . TRBJ2-3 TRBD1 TRBV28 TGTGCCAGCAGTTTAAATCGAGTCATGGACAGGGAGCGTACAGATACGCAGTATTTT CASSLNRVMDRERTDTQYF
14 once TRBJ1-5 TRBD1 TRBV27 TGTGCCAGCAGTAACGGACAGGGACACCAGCCCCAGCATTTT CASSNGQGHQPQHF
15 . TRBJ1-6 . TRBV6-6 TGTGCCAGCAGTTACGCGGGTTTGGGGGATTCACCCCTCCACTTT CASSYAGLGDSPLHF
15 once TRBJ2-3 . TRBV2 TGTGCCACAGGGGGCCTAGCGGGGATCACAGATACGCAGTATTTT CATGGLAGITDTQYF
14 once TRBJ2-4 . TRBV19 TGTGCCAGTAGTCGGCTAAGCGTTGGGGACATTCAGTACTTC CASSRLSVGDIQYF
15 . TRBJ1-1 TRBD1 TRBV3-1/TRBV3-2 TGTGCCAGCAGACCGTCAGGACAGGAGAACACTGAAGCTTTCTTT CASRPSGQENTEAFF
12 . TRBJ1-4 . TRBV5-1 TGCGCCAGCAGCTGGGACAATGAAAAACTGTTTTTT CASSWDNEKLFF
16 . TRBJ2-7 . TRBV11-2 TGTGCCAGCAGCTTAGTGGTCAGCAGTATTCCCTACGAGCAGTACTTC CASSLVVSSIPYEQYF
14 . TRBJ1-3 . TRBV18 TGTGCCAGCTCCTCCAGCCGCTCTGGAAACACCATATATTTT CASSSSRSGNTIYF
13 . TRBJ1-2 . TRBV19 TGTGCCAGTAGTATGGGTCCCTCGGGAGGCTACACCTTC CASSMGPSGGYTF
13 . TRBJ2-5 . TRBV4-2 TGTGCCAGCAGCCAAACTCCGTTAGAGACCCAGTACTTC CASSQTPLETQYF
14 . TRBJ1-6 . TRBV3-1/TRBV3-2 TGTGCCAGCACCCGTAGCTCCTATAATTCACCCCTCCACTTT CASTRSSYNSPLHF
14 few TRBJ1-1 TRBD1 TRBV11-3 TGTGCCAGCAGCCGCGGACAGGGGGCGACTGAAGCTTTCTTT CASSRGQGATEAFF
16 few TRBJ2-1 . TRBV10-1 TGCGCCAGCAGTGGTTGGGGCTCAAATTCCTACAATGAGCAGTTCTTC CASSGWGSNSYNEQFF
22 . TRBJ2-4 TRBD2 TRBV4-1 TGCGCCAGCAGCCAAGATCTAGGGTCGGTTAGCGGGGGTTTCCTAGCCAAAAACATTCAGTACTTC CASSQDLGSVSGGFLAKNIQYF
14 . TRBJ2-7 . TRBV25-1 TGTGCCAGCAGTGAGTTAGGGGCATCCTACGAGCAGTACTTC CASSELGASYEQYF
16 . TRBJ2-7 . TRBV6-1 TGTGCCAGCAGTGAAATAGCGGAGGTATTCACCTACGAGCAGTACTTC CASSEIAEVFTYEQYF
14 once TRBJ2-7 . TRBV5-1 TGCGCCAGCAGCTTGGACGGAAGCTCCTACGAGCAGTACTTC CASSLDGSSYEQYF
16 . TRBJ2-7 TRBD1 TRBV5-1 TGCGCCAGCAGCTTGGCCGCAGGGACAGGAAGCTACGAGCAGTACTTC CASSLAAGTGSYEQYF
15 . TRBJ1-2 . TRBV5-6 TGTGCCAGCAGCTCGGTGTTTCCAGGGACCTATGGCTACACCTTC CASSSVFPGTYGYTF
12 . TRBJ2-7 . TRBV4-1 TGCGCCAGCAGCCAAGCACCTTACGAGCAGTACTTC CASSQAPYEQYF
13 . TRBJ1-1 . TRBV11-3 TGTGCCAGCAGCCTGGGGCCTTACATGGTAGCTTTCTTT CASSLGPYMVAFF
16 . TRBJ2-1 TRBD1 TRBV3-1/TRBV3-2 TGTGCCAGCAGCCGGGTAGGGACAGGGGGCAGGGATGAGCAGTTCTTC CASSRVGTGGRDEQFF
18 . TRBJ1-1 . TRBV19 TGTGCCAGTAGGACCAGTAATCGGGGGCGACGAACTGTCACTGAAGCTTTCTTT CASRTSNRGRRTVTEAFF
18 . TRBJ2-4 . TRBV19 TGTGCCAGTAGTATAGATCCGAGGAACGGACTAGCCAAAAACATTCAGTACTTC CASSIDPRNGLAKNIQYF
13 once TRBJ1-1 . TRBV7-9 TGTGCCAGCAGCTCGATCGAGAGGACTGAAGCTTTCTTT CASSSIERTEAFF
14 once TRBJ1-2 . TRBV9 TGTGCCAGCAGCGTCGGGACGACCCGAGATGGCTACACCTTC CASSVGTTRDGYTF
13 . TRBJ1-2 TRBD1 TRBV7-8 TGTGCCAGCAGCGGGGACAGGGAATATGGCTACACCTTC CASSGDREYGYTF
16 . TRBJ2-1 TRBD2 TRBV3-1/TRBV3-2 TGTGCCAGCAGCCAAGCAAGTGGCGGGGGGGCGAATGAGCAGTTCTTC CASSQASGGGANEQFF
14 . TRBJ1-2 . TRBV6-6 TGTGCCAGCAGTTACGGCGAAGAAGCCTTGAGCTACACCTTC CASSYGEEALSYTF
16 . TRBJ1-2 . TRBV30 TGTGCCTGGAGTGCCGGACTACAGGGTGACGGATATGGCTACACCTTC CAWSAGLQGDGYGYTF
13 . TRBJ1-3 . TRBV19 TGTGCCAGTAGTGAGTTCTCTGGAAACACCATATATTTT CASSEFSGNTIYF
13 . TRBJ1-4 . TRBV6-5 TGTGCCAGCAATCGCCAACCTAATGAAAAACTGTTTTTT CASNRQPNEKLFF
16 . TRBJ2-2 . TRBV19 TGTGCCAGTAGACAAGGTACAGCCGCGAACACCGGGGAGCTGTTTTTT CASRQGTAANTGELFF
14 . TRBJ1-5 . TRBV19 TGTGCCAGTAGTATATGGGAGGGATTTGAGCCCCAGCATTTT CASSIWEGFEPQHF
16 . TRBJ2-1 TRBD2 TRBV7-2 TGTGCCAGCAGCCCCCAACTGGGACTAGCCGGCAATGAGCAGTTCTTC CASSPQLGLAGNEQFF
12 . TRBJ1-1 . TRBV30 TGTGCCTGGAGTGTAAGGAACACTGAAGCTTTCTTT CAWSVRNTEAFF
15 once TRBJ1-4 TRBD1 TRBV19 TGTGCCAGTAGTATATGGTCGCAGGGGGGTGAAAAACTGTTTTTT CASSIWSQGGEKLFF
12 . TRBJ1-1 TRBD1 TRBV14 TGTGCCAGCAGCCTGTCGACAGGGAGGGCTTTCTTT CASSLSTGRAFF